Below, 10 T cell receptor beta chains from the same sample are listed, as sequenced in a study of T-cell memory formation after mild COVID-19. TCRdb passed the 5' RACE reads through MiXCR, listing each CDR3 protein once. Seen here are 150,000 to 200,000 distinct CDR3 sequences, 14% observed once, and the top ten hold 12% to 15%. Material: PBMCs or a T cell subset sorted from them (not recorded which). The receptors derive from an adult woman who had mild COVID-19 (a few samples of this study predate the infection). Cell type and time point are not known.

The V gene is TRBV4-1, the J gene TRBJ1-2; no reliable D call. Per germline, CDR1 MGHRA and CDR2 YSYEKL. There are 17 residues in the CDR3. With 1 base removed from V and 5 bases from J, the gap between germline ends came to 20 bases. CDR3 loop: CASSQARQPNLGYGYTF. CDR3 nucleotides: TGCGCCAGCAGCCAAGCCCGGCAACCGAATCTAGGGTATGGCTACACCTTC.

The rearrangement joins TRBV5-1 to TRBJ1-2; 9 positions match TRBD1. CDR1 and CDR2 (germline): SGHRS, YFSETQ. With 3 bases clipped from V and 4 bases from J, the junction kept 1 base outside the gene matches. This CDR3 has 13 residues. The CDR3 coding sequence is TGCGCCAGCAGCTCGGGACAGGGCTATGGCTACACCTTC. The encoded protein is CASSSGQGYGYTF. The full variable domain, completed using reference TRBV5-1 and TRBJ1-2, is KAGVTQTPRYLIKTRGQQVTLSCSPISGHRSVSWYQQTPGQGLQFLFEYFSETQRNKGNFPGRFSGRQFSNSRSEMNVSTLELGDSALYLCASSSGQGYGYTFGSGTRLTVV.

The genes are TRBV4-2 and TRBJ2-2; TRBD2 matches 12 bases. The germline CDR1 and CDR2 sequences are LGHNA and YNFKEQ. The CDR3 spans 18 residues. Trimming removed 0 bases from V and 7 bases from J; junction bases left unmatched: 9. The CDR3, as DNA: TGTGCCAGCAGCCAAGAAGCCGGACTAGCGGGGAATGTCGGGGAGCTGTTTTTT. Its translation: CASSQEAGLAGNVGELFF.

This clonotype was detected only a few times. The CDR3 region has the DNA TGTGCCAGCAGCCAAGAGCAAGAGACCCAGTACTTC. It is translated as CASSQEQETQYF. The J gene is TRBJ2-5, the V gene TRBV11-2, with no clear D. Between the trimmed V and J ends, which lost 5 bases and 2 bases, there was a span of 6 bases. The CDR3 runs 12 residues. Germline CDR1 reads SGHAT; CDR2 reads FQNNGV.

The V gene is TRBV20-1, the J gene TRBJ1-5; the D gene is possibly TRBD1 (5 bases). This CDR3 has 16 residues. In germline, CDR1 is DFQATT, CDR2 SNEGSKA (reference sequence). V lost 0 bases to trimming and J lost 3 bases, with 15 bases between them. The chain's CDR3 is CSARDSGRGTNQPQHF. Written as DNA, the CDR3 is TGCAGTGCTAGAGATTCTGGCAGAGGGACCAATCAGCCCCAGCATTTT.

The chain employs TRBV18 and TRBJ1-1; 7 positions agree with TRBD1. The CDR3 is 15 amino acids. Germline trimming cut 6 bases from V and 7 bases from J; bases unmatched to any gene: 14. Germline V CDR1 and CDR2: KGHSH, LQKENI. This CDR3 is CASSVRGTDFGEAFF. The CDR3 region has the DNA TGTGCCAGCTCGGTTCGCGGGACAGACTTCGGTGAAGCTTTCTTT.

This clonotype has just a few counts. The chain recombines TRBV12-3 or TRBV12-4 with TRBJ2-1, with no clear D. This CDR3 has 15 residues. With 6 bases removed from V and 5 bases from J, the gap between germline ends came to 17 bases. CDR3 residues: CASSLGRVGNNEQFF. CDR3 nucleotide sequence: TGTGCCAGCAGCCTGGGTAGGGTAGGGAACAATGAGCAGTTCTTC.

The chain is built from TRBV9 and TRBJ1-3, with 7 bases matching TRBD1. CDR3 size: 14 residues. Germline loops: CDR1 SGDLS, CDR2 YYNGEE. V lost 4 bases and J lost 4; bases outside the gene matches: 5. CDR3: CASSPGTAGNTIYF. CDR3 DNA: TGTGCCAGCAGCCCCGGGACAGCCGGAAACACCATATATTTT.

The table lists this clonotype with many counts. The CDR3 sequence: CASSTVLVPEQFF. The CDR3 DNA reads as TGTGCCAGCAGCACCGTACTAGTTCCGGAGCAGTTCTTC. The rearrangement joins TRBV7-2 to TRBJ2-1, with D possibly matching TRBD2 (5 bases). There are 13 residues in the CDR3. V gave up 5 bases and J gave up 10 bases, with 15 bases separating them. Germline values: CDR1 SGHTA, CDR2 FQGNSA.

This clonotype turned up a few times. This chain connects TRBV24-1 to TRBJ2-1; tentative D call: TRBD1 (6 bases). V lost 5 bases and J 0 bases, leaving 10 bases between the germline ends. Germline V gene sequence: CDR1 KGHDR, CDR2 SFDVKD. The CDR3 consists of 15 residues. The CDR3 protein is CATSGQGSSYNEQFF. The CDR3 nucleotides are TGTGCCACCAGTGGGCAGGGGAGCTCCTACAATGAGCAGTTCTTC.